This TCR beta chain was found in a study of blood T cells in healthy people across ages (dated by TCRdb to 2015 to 2017). Regarding the study in general: In model experiments, template switching captured roughly one uniquely barcoded TCR beta cDNA molecule for every two T cells. To track age-related changes in TCR beta repertoire diversity, the study relied on deep sequencing normalized with unique cDNA molecular identifiers. The donors were divided into four age groups: young (average approximately 17 years), middle-aged (approximately 41), aged (about 56) and long-lived (82). To avoid experimental bias, donors of different ages were spread randomly across the sequencing lanes. Two additional independent replicas of 1 million unique cDNA reads from the same blood draw were analyzed for two donors (one aged 18 to 30 and one aged 80 or older). What the authors observed across the whole study: Because the CMV infection status of the donors was unknown, age-related changes in expanded clonotypes may potentially have been confounded. The long-lived group showed more naive CD4+ T cells, fewer expanded clones and increased TCR diversity than the aged group, suggesting age selection. As age increased, observed TCR beta diversity per million T cells dropped in a roughly linear way, and a significant reduction was already evident by age 40. Estimates of total diversity based on one million sequenced T cells were regarded as lower bounds and as underestimates. There was a strong correlation between observed TCR beta diversity and the percentage of naive T cells measured by flow cytometry. Because profiling used bulk unsorted PBMCs, naive and antigen-experienced compartments could not be compared conclusively.

The donors were roughly 39 Caucasian individuals from Russia, aged roughly 6 to 100 years, who were systemically healthy. Each donor gave approximately 9.3 milliliters of peripheral blood, collected into EDTA-treated Vacutainer tubes. Ficoll-Paque density-gradient centrifugation was used to isolate PBMCs, with at least 6.5 million per sample. Trizol reagent was used to extract total RNA from PBMCs, with at least 5 micrograms per sample. For every donor, flow cytometry on a PBMC aliquot measured the percentage of naive CD45RAhigh/CD27high T cells. The library was built by means of 5' RACE. These reads were obtained on an Illumina HiSeq 2500. The second PCR ran for roughly 7 to 11 cycles and used a J-beta primer mix along with a sample-barcoded 5' primer. Each TCR beta cDNA molecule received a unique molecular identifier from a template-switch 5' adaptor carrying 12 random nucleotides. Each sample yielded at least 2.5 million CDR3-containing paired-end reads. First-strand cDNA synthesis was performed from all RNA using the Mint cDNA synthesis kit, with priming by a TRBC-specific oligonucleotide. After uracil-DNA glycosylase treatment, a first 18-cycle PCR used universal primers M1SS and BC2_uni_R on all cDNA. On the study's bioinformatics: For normalization, 1 million high-quality reads, each with a distinct molecular identifier, were randomly selected from each sample. Reads with shared molecular identifiers were discarded instead of being binned into consensus sequences. MiTCR, with a Q25 quality threshold and the strictest error-elimination algorithm, was used for CDR3 identification, clonotype clustering and error correction. Lower-bound total TCR beta diversity was estimated with a nonparametric unseen species model using Euler transformation. TCRdb reprocessing: public reads trimmed at Q25 with fastp, clones called with MiXCR, in-frame beta chains kept. Rows are combined by CDR3 protein, so each entry shows the most common genes and DNA. The V and J calls and clone size are TCRdb's, not the authors'. The sample table records 1.5 million to 2 million distinct CDR3 sequences; 49% of these occur just once. The ten largest clones take up over 2% of the sample.

Remarks on this clonotype: This receptor's antigen is unknown. No per-base quality is available; no much larger clone lies one base away.

This clonotype originated in a woman aged 40 to 55 in good health. The sequenced material came from blood.

The nucleotide sequence reads TGTGCCAGCAGTTTCGGGGGGGCTGGCGGCTACACCTTC. It specifies CASSFGGAGGYTF. The V and J segments used are TRBV27 and TRBJ1-2, with TRBD1 as a weak D call on 6 bases. Per the germline V gene (reference sequence), MNHEY is the CDR1 and SMNVEV is the CDR2. At the junction V is shortened by 3 bases and J by 8 bases, with 13 bases in between. The CDR3 runs 13 residues from the cysteine to the phenylalanine. Kept here is only the CDR3 DNA, which spans 39 bases and is read in frame from base 1.